One sample yielded the 28 T cell receptor beta chains listed below, sequenced in a study of cytomegalovirus exposure and HLA in healthy donors. 60 Vbeta and 13 Jbeta primers were used in PCR. Assay used: immunoSEQ multiplex PCR; TCRdb lists only in-frame clones, some missing. The sample has fewer than 250,000 clones; 75% to 85% are singletons. The material sequenced was PBMCs. The receptors originated from a woman aged 45-59 years in good health and CMV-seronegative.

The chain carries TRBV27 and TRBJ2-7; the D is unclear. CDR1 is MNHEY, CDR2 SMNVEV, per germline (reference sequence). Trimming took off 3 bases at V and 0 bases at J, with 15 bases between the two ends. The CDR3 is made up of 16 amino acids. The CDR3 sequence: CASSLVGGPLSYEQYF. The DNA for the CDR3 is TGTGCCAGCAGTTTGGTAGGCGGCCCCCTCTCCTACGAGCAGTACTTC.

The chain combines TRBV6-6 with TRBJ1-4, with D possibly matching TRBD1 (5 bases). The CDR3 sequence is 15 residues long. Germline CDR1 reads MNHNY; CDR2 reads SVGAGI (reference sequence). V shed 2 bases and J shed 1 base, with 8 bases lying between them. Here the CDR3 reads CASSYGAVTNEKLFF. DNA for the CDR3: TGTGCCAGCAGTTACGGGGCAGTAACTAATGAAAAACTGTTTTTT.

Details on this clone: This specimen includes other DNA sequences encoding the same CDR3. The chain combines TRBV5-1 with TRBJ2-5; 10 nucleotides line up with TRBD1. J gave up 3 bases and V 4 bases, and 12 bases lay outside the gene matches. Per germline, CDR1 SGHRS and CDR2 YFSETQ. The CDR3 is made up of 17 amino acids. The CDR3 sequence: CASSPRQGQGTEETQYF. The CDR3 DNA is TGCGCCAGCAGCCCCCGTCAGGGACAGGGGACGGAAGAGACCCAGTACTTC.

A note on this clone: Additional DNA sequences in this sample encode the identical CDR3. The rearrangement uses TRBV7-3 and TRBJ1-1, with D possibly TRBD1 on 5 matching bases. V was trimmed by 2 bases and J by 0 bases, leaving 7 bases between them. The CDR3 runs to 14 residues. Germline assignment: CDR1 SGHTA and CDR2 FQGTGA. The DNA for the CDR3 is TGTGCCAGCAGCTTAGGGGGGTTGAACACTGAAGCTTTCTTT. This encodes CASSLGGLNTEAFF.

On this clone itself: Compared with germline, one end of the junction differs, possibly owing to a read error. This chain joins TRBV7-9 and TRBJ1-6; D is perhaps TRBD1 (5 bases). Germline V gene data show CDR1 as SEHNR and CDR2 as FQNEAQ (reference sequence). This CDR3 contains 14 residues. The CDR3 is CSSSPDISKSPLHF. Here the CDR3 DNA reads TGTTCCAGCAGCCCGGACATTTCGAAATCACCCCTCCACTTT. Complete variable domain (other parts from reference TRBV7-9 and TRBJ1-6): DTGVSQNPRHKITKRGQNVTFRCDPISEHNRLYWYRQTLGQGPEFLTYFQNEAQLEKSRLLSDRFSAERPKGSFSTLEIQRTEQGDSAMYLCSSSPDISKSPLHFGNGTRLTVT.

Note on this clone: One junction end disagrees with the germline gene, perhaps due to a read error. The rearrangement links TRBV7-7 to TRBJ2-1, with 8 bases lining up with TRBD1. The CDR3 totals 15 residues. CDR1 and CDR2 from the germline V gene are SSHAT and FNYEAQ (reference sequence). In nucleotides, the CDR3 is TGTGCTAGCAGCTTAGCAGGACAGGGTGAAGATGAGCAGTTCTTC. Its translation is CASSLAGQGEDEQFF.

The CDR3 spells CASSVGVAGGFTGELFF. CDR3 nucleotide sequence: TGTGCCAGCAGCGTAGGGGTAGCGGGAGGTTTCACCGGGGAGCTGTTTTTT. V is TRBV9 and J is TRBJ2-2; TRBD2 aligns across 10 bases. The CDR3 spans 17 residues. Unmatched junction bases numbered 6, after V lost 0 bases and J lost 4 bases. Per the germline V gene, CDR1 is SGDLS and CDR2 is YYNGEE.

The chain combines TRBV27 with TRBJ2-4; perhaps TRBD1 as D (6 bases). CDR1 is MNHEY, CDR2 SMNVEV, per germline (reference sequence). V lost 3 bases to trimming and J lost 5 bases, with 14 bases between them. The CDR3 length is 15 residues. Here the CDR3 DNA reads TGTGCCAGCAGTTTCCTCCCCCCAGGGGAAAACATTCAGTACTTC. It yields the protein CASSFLPPGENIQYF.

This chain uses TRBV28 with TRBJ2-2, with TRBD1 identical over 8 bases. The CDR3 is made up of 14 amino acids. Germline V CDR1 and CDR2: MDHEN, SYDVKM. V was clipped by 6 bases and J by 0 bases; unmatched bases: 0. CDR3 in amino acids: CASRTGANTGELFF. In nucleotides, the CDR3 is TGTGCCAGCAGGACAGGGGCGAACACCGGGGAGCTGTTTTTT.

The chain recombines TRBV5-1 with TRBJ1-2; the D gene is possibly TRBD1 (6 bases). V was clipped by 2 bases and J by 10 bases, with 18 bases between them. The CDR3 runs 14 residues. The germline V gene has CDR1 SGHRS and CDR2 YFSETQ. The CDR3 bases are TGCGCCAGCAGCTTTGGACAGTACCGGGACGCCTACACCTTC. Amino acids: CASSFGQYRDAYTF.

This sequence joins TRBV28 and TRBJ1-2; D call uncertain. The germline CDR1 and CDR2 sequences are MDHEN and SYDVKM. The length of the CDR3 is 14 residues. The V and J ends lost 3 bases and 0 bases respectively, with 8 bases between them. Here the CDR3 DNA reads TGTGCCAGCAGTTTCCGGGGAACTAACTATGGCTACACCTTC. It specifies CASSFRGTNYGYTF.

J is TRBJ1-3 and V is TRBV4-3; D not resolved. The CDR3 spans 16 residues. The germline V gene encodes CDR1 LGHNA and CDR2 YSLEER. Trimming stripped 4 bases from V and 2 bases from J, with 15 bases between. The CDR3 DNA is TGCGCCAGCAGCCCCCGGATGACACATGCTGGAAACACCATATATTTT. Translation: CASSPRMTHAGNTIYF.

The chain has TRBV23-1 and TRBJ2-2; tentatively, D is TRBD2 (5 bases). TRBV23-1 is given ORF status, its function remaining uncertain. The CDR3 is made up of 17 amino acids. V was trimmed by 3 bases and J by 5 bases, leaving 19 bases between them. CDR3 coding DNA: TGCGCCAGCAGTCATTTGGCTATCAGACCGGGGACCGGGGAGCTGTTTTTT. Translation gives CASSHLAIRPGTGELFF.

This clone has just a few counts. This sequence joins TRBV5-1 and TRBJ1-1; 7 nucleotides line up with TRBD1. The CDR3 consists of 15 residues. Germline V lookup: CDR1 SGHRS, CDR2 YFSETQ. V lost 0 bases to trimming and J lost 5 bases; unmatched junction nucleotides: 7. The CDR3 nucleotides read TGCGCCAGCAGCTTGGCCGCGACAGGGAGGACTGAAGCTTTCTTT. Encoded protein: CASSLAATGRTEAFF.

The V call is TRBV4-3, the J call TRBJ1-1; TRBD1 is a possible D gene (6 bases). V lost 1 base to trimming and J lost 10 bases, with 10 bases between them. The CDR3 length is 12 residues. Germline CDR1 and CDR2: LGHNA and YSLEER. Here the CDR3 DNA reads TGCGCCAGCAGCCAAGGGGGAGGGGGAGCTTTCTTT. Translating gives CASSQGGGGAFF.

V and J are TRBV29-1 and TRBJ2-3; the match to TRBD1 covers 9 bases. From germline, CDR1 is SQVTM and CDR2 ANQGSEA. CDR3 size: 13 residues. With V trimmed by 6 bases and J by 5 bases, 6 bases remained unmatched. As DNA, the CDR3 is TGCAGCGTCCCACAGGGGGCCGTAGATACGCAGTATTTT. Translating gives CSVPQGAVDTQYF.

The DNA of the CDR3 is TGTGCCACCAGCAGAGTTTTGGAGCCCACCAACTATGGCTACACCTTC. Its protein product is CATSRVLEPTNYGYTF. V and J are TRBV15 and TRBJ1-2; D gene unclear. CDR1 LNHNV and CDR2 YYDKDF come from the germline V gene (reference sequence). V gave up 1 base and J gave up 2 bases, with 14 bases separating them. This CDR3 spans 16 amino acids. Complete variable domain (other parts from reference TRBV15 and TRBJ1-2): DAMVIQNPRYQVTQFGKPVTLSCSQTLNHNVMYWYQQKSSQAPKLLFHYYDKDFNNEADTPDNFQSRRPNTSFCFLDIRSPGLGDTAMYLCATSRVLEPTNYGYTFGSGTRLTVV.

This chain connects TRBV7-9 to TRBJ2-2; the D is unclear. Deletions cut 0 bases from V and 6 bases from J, with 14 bases between. The CDR3 is 16 amino acids. CDR1 and CDR2 from the germline V gene are SEHNR and FQNEAQ (reference sequence). CDR3 region: CASSLAGNVASGELFF. CDR3 in DNA: TGTGCCAGCAGCTTAGCTGGCAACGTCGCCTCCGGGGAGCTGTTTTTT.

This sequence joins TRBV5-8 and TRBJ2-3, with TRBD1 matching 8 bases. J lost 3 bases, V lost 0 bases, and 6 bases had no gene match. CDR1 is SGHTS, CDR2 YDEGEE, per germline. The CDR3 totals 16 residues. CDR3: CASSLATGGATDTQYF. The CDR3 region has the DNA TGTGCCAGCAGCTTGGCTACAGGGGGTGCGACAGATACGCAGTATTTT.

J is TRBJ1-6 and V is TRBV6-5; TRBD1 matches at 7 bases. This CDR3 has 13 amino acids. CDR1 is MNHEY, CDR2 SVGAGI, per germline. V shed 5 bases and J 7 bases; nucleotides not matched to a gene: 2. The CDR3 nucleotides are TGTGCCAGCAGTACAGGGGTAAATTCACCCCTCCACTTT. Its protein is CASSTGVNSPLHF.

The chain recombines TRBV19 with TRBJ1-1; TRBD1 matches at 8 bases. Germline values: CDR1 LNHDA, CDR2 SQIVND (reference sequence). The CDR3 consists of 19 residues. With V trimmed by 7 bases and J by 0 bases, 19 bases remained unmatched. Here the CDR3 DNA reads TGTGCCAGTAATACGCGAACCCTTGGGACAGGACAATTGAACACTGAAGCTTTCTTT. Residues: CASNTRTLGTGQLNTEAFF.

The chain couples TRBV10-3 to TRBJ2-5, with 10 nucleotides matching TRBD1. Trimming at V came to 4 bases and at J to 11 bases, leaving 10 bases not matched to a gene. The germline V gene encodes CDR1 ENHRY and CDR2 SYGVKD. The CDR3 loop spans 14 amino acids. In DNA, the CDR3 is TGTGCCATCAGTGGTGACAGGGGGCGGAGGGAGCAGTACTTC. Its translation: CAISGDRGRREQYF.

This clone was seen a single time. The chain joins TRBV4-1 to TRBJ2-7; 9 bases are shared with TRBD2. Germline CDR1 is MGHRA and CDR2 is YSYEKL. With V trimmed by 4 bases and J by 2 bases, 6 bases remained unmatched. The CDR3 totals 15 residues. This chain's CDR3 is CASSPGASGTYEQYF. The CDR3 DNA follows: TGCGCCAGCAGCCCTGGGGCTAGCGGGACCTACGAGCAGTACTTC.

The genes are TRBV28 and TRBJ1-5, with D perhaps matching TRBD1 (5 bases). Germline CDR1 reads MDHEN; CDR2 reads SYDVKM. V lost 6 bases and J lost 7, with 16 bases in between. The CDR3 is made up of 14 amino acids. CDR3 DNA sequence: TGTGCCAGCAGCCGGTCCAGGGTAAGGCAGCCCCAGCATTTT. Its translation is CASSRSRVRQPQHF.

The chain employs TRBV4-3 and TRBJ2-3, with 8 bases that match TRBD2. This CDR3 is built from 16 residues. Germline-derived CDR1 and CDR2 are LGHNA and YSLEER. Unmatched junction bases numbered 3, after V lost 1 base and J lost 0 bases. As DNA, the CDR3 is TGCGCCAGCAGCCAAGGACTAGCGAGCAGCACAGATACGCAGTATTTT. Amino acids: CASSQGLASSTDTQYF.

Concerning this clone itself: Likely a read error: the CDR3 ends without its conserved phenylalanine or tryptophan. The gene calls are TRBV5-6 and TRBJ1-2, with 9 nucleotides matching TRBD1. Trimming took 3 bases from V and 8 from J; bases not matched to a gene: 8. This CDR3 region has 14 residues. The germline V gene encodes CDR1 SGHDT and CDR2 YYEEEE. The CDR3 DNA reads as TGTGCCAGCAGCTCGACCGGGACAGGGCAGGGCTACACCTCC. This sequence encodes CASSSTGTGQGYTS.

A single count supports this clone. The V call is TRBV7-9, the J call TRBJ1-4, with 9 bases aligning to TRBD1. The germline V gene has CDR1 SEHNR and CDR2 FQNEAQ (reference sequence). This CDR3 is 15 amino acids long. V gave up 3 bases and J gave up 6 bases; unmatched junction bases: 5. The CDR3 protein is CASSFGQGKDEKLFF. CDR3 in DNA: TGTGCCAGCAGCTTCGGACAGGGGAAAGATGAAAAACTGTTTTTT.

This clone was seen a handful of times. The rearrangement uses TRBV5-6 and TRBJ1-1; D not certain. The CDR3 contains 15 residues. Germline V gives CDR1 SGHDT, CDR2 YYEEEE. Trimming stripped 6 bases from V and 0 bases from J, with 15 bases between. CDR3 residues: CASNPTIQMNTEAFF. In DNA, the CDR3 is TGTGCCAGCAACCCGACTATACAGATGAACACTGAAGCTTTCTTT.